This T cell receptor (beta chain) was sequenced for a study of T cell clonality in common variable immunodeficiency. Findings and limits, study-wide: CVID subjects shared fewer TCRbeta clones than healthy controls did.

This clone was counted at least ten times. Antigen: not known. The observed sequence ends 3 residues before the CDR3 terminus, with the missing tail filled in from the germline J gene. The CDR3 is 14 residues long. The V segment lost 6 bases and the J segment 7 bases; nucleotides outside the gene matches: 13. CDR1 is SQVTM and CDR2 is ANQGSEA in the germline V gene. CVID and control samples used equivalent genomic DNA input. Sequenced by immunoSEQ multiplex PCR; TCRdb stores in-frame clones only, minus some. Altogether some 42,000 clones were found in the sample, and no singletons occur. This sequence was found in a person between 18 and 75 years old in good health. The sequencing sample was made of peripheral blood mononuclear cells. This sequence joins TRBV29-1 and TRBJ2-3; 7 nucleotides agree with TRBD2. The part of the CDR3 DNA that was read is TGCAGCGTAGAGACTAGCAGCAGTCCGTATACG. Its translation is CSVETSSSPYT. In full, the CDR3 is CSVETSSSPYTQYF.